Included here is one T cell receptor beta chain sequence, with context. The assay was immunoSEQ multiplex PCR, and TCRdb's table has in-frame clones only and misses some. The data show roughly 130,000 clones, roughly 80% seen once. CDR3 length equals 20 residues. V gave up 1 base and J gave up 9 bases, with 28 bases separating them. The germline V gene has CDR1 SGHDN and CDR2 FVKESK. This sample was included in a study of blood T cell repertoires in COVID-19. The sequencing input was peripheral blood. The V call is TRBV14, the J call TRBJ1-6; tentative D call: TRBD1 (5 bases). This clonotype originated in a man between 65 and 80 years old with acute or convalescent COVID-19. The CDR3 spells CASSQAVGGIQGRISSPLHF. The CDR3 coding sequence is TGTGCCAGCAGCCAAGCAGTAGGTGGGATTCAGGGTCGGATTTCTTCACCCCTCCACTTT.